This T cell receptor (beta chain) was identified during a study of CD8 T cells in ankylosing spondylitis. Notes on the study in general: Significantly higher representation of disease-linked clones was reported for matched ankylosing spondylitis synovial fluid. A motif of fewer than ten highly homologous TCR beta variants was seen as apparently characteristic of ankylosing spondylitis blood. Relatively rare in peripheral blood, disease-linked clones were also CD8+. Certain motif variants had earlier been reported in reactive arthritis synovial fluid and blood.

On this clonotype: Its antigen is as yet unknown.

The V end lost 4 bases, the J end lost 3 bases, and 19 bases lay between the germline ends. CDR1 is DFQATT, CDR2 SNEGSKA, per germline (reference sequence). This CDR3 is 15 amino acids long. In making TCR beta libraries, quantitative 5'-RACE with molecular barcodes was used. TCRdb ran MiXCR on the 5' RACE reads and lists one entry per CDR3 protein. The sample contains about 540,000 distinct CDR3 sequences, roughly 13% of which appear only once. The sample consisted of blood, either unsorted or a sorted T cell fraction (not recorded which). This clonotype originated in a male donor with ankylosing spondylitis. The gene calls are TRBV20-1 and TRBJ2-7, with D hard to call. The chain's CDR3 is CSATSREKPIYEQYF. The CDR3 DNA reads as TGCAGTGCTACCTCCAGAGAAAAGCCCATCTACGAGCAGTACTTC.